The clone carrying this TCR beta chain is classed as medium-sized. V was shortened by 8 bases and J by 0 bases, with 10 bases between the two germline ends. The CDR3 extends over 13 amino acids. The V gene's germline CDR1 is MNHEY and CDR2 SMNVEV (reference sequence). Reverse transcription used approximately 500 ng RNA and constant-region primers for alpha and beta. Alpha and beta chain libraries were made separately by chain-specific third strand synthesis with multiplexing indices. One primer pair amplified all rearrangements per chain; each cDNA got molecular barcodes. One entry per CDR3 protein, called by TCRdb with MiXCR from the 5' RACE reads. The data contain 17,000 or so distinct CDR3 sequences, around 5.5% of them singletons. This sample was included in a study of HIV-infected patients and healthy controls. Whole blood was used without fractionation, so all unsorted peripheral T cells were included.

The source is an adult in good health. The chain has TRBV27 and TRBJ1-2, with D possibly matching TRBD1 (6 bases). The sequenced material came from blood. In nucleotides, the CDR3 is TGTGCCAGCCGGGACAACGCTAACTATGGCTACACCTTC. Protein sequence: CASRDNANYGYTF.